The 29 T cell receptor delta chains presented below share a single source sample, sequenced in a study of gamma-delta T cells after stem cell transplantation. TCRdb reapplied CATT to the RT-PCR reads. Found here are around 3,000 delta-chain clones, around 1.7% of them singletons; the top ten hold around a third. Sample: gamma-delta T cells. These receptors were taken from a human donor. It is not recorded whose cells these are; they may come from a transplant donor.

On this clone itself: This DNA's translation and the protein TCRdb lists, from a much larger clone, do not match at residue 4, likely due to a read error; the protein shown is translated from the DNA. The chain recombines TRDV2 with TRDJ1; TRDD3 aligns across 7 bases. Germline V gives CDR1 GEAIGNYY, CDR2 EKD. The CDR3 length is 16 residues. J was trimmed by 0 bases and V by 5 bases; bases with no gene match: 11. The CDR3 sequence is CACGAMGDMYTDKLIF. In nucleotides, the CDR3 is TGTGCCTGTGGCGCTATGGGGGACATGTACACCGATAAACTCATCTTT.

A few counts support this clone. A far larger clone is a single base away, which makes a read error likely. Other DNA sequences in the sample encode the same CDR3. This rearrangement joins TRDV2 to TRDJ3; D remains unclear. The CDR3 runs 13 residues. V dropped 3 bases and J dropped 12 bases, with 11 bases sitting between them. The V gene's germline CDR1 is GEAIGNYY and CDR2 EKD. In nucleotides, the CDR3 is TGTGCCTGTGACGCGGTGGACGACCGACAGATGTTTTTC. Encoded protein: CACDAVDDRQMFF.

This clone was observed many times. The translation of this DNA and the TCRdb protein of a much larger clone differ at residue 9, probably owing to a read error; the protein shown here is translated from the DNA. This chain links TRDV2 with TRDJ1, with TRDD3 as a possible D gene (6 bases). V was pared by 2 bases and J by 1 base, with 22 bases between. In germline, CDR1 is GEAIGNYY, CDR2 EKD. The CDR3 is 18 amino acids. The CDR3 coding sequence is TGTGCCTGTGACAGGATTTCAACTAGGGGATTTCGCACCGATAAACTCATCTTT. This encodes CACDRISTRGFRTDKLIF.

About this clone: This DNA's translation and the protein TCRdb lists, from a much larger clone, do not match at residue 8, likely due to a read error; the protein shown is translated from the DNA. V gene TRDV2 combines with J gene TRDJ1; perhaps TRDD2 as D (5 bases). V was trimmed by 4 bases and J by 5 bases, leaving 19 bases between them. Looked up from germline, CDR1 is GEAIGNYY and CDR2 is EKD. CDR3 length: 15 residues. Here the CDR3 DNA reads TGTGCCTGTGATCCCCTACTGAGGGACCGGGATAAACTCATCTTT. It yields the protein CACDPLLRDRDKLIF.

This clone came up a few times. This DNA translates differently at residue 6 from the TCRdb protein, which is that of a much larger clone; a read error is likely, and the protein shown is the DNA's own translation. The V gene is TRDV2, the J gene TRDJ3; 11 bases are a match to TRDD3. The CDR3 spans 20 residues. V lost 2 bases to trimming and J lost 0 bases; unmatched junction nucleotides: 8. In germline, CDR1 is GEAIGNYY, CDR2 EKD. CDR3 amino acids: CACDSTWGILSSWDTRQMFF. CDR3 sequence (DNA): TGTGCCTGTGACAGTACCTGGGGGATACTGAGCTCCTGGGACACCCGACAGATGTTTTTC.

This clone was recorded a few times. This likely came from a read error, as a far larger clone is one base away. Other DNA sequences from this sample encode an identical CDR3 as well. This chain links TRDV2 with TRDJ1; D is possibly TRDD3 (5 bases). The CDR3 totals 17 residues. Germline loops: CDR1 GEAIGNYY, CDR2 EKD. Trimming removed 0 bases at V and 0 bases at J, with 16 bases between. CDR3 in amino acids: CACDTVGVGLYTDKLIF. As DNA, the CDR3 is TGTGCCTGTGACACCGTTGGGGTCGGGTTATACACCGATAAACTCATCTTT.

Concerning this clone: A far bigger clonotype differs at one base, so this is likely a read error. The same CDR3 is also encoded by other DNA sequences in this sample. V is TRDV2 and J is TRDJ1, with D unresolved. Germline CDR1 reads GEAIGNYY; CDR2 reads EKD. CDR3 length equals 16 residues. The CDR3 loop reads CACDTVTAMKADKLIF. CDR3 nucleotides: TGTGCTTGTGACACCGTCACAGCGATGAAGGCCGATAAACTCATCTTT.

This clone has more than one count but fewer than ten. The chain is built from TRDV1 and TRDJ1; the D gene is possibly TRDD3 (5 bases). The CDR3 extends over 17 amino acids. Germline CDR1 and CDR2: TSWWSYY and QGS. V was shortened by 0 bases and J by 0 bases, with 14 bases between the two germline ends. The CDR3 reads CALGELTYGPDTDKLIF. DNA for the CDR3: TGTGCTCTTGGGGAACTGACATACGGACCCGACACCGATAAACTCATCTTT.

Regarding this clone: The protein that TCRdb holds for this DNA derives from a much larger clone and differs from the translated DNA at residue 4, which likely indicates a read error; the protein shown here is translated from the DNA. The chain joins TRDV2 to TRDJ1; 9 nucleotides match TRDD3. This CDR3 comprises 17 residues. Germline CDR1 and CDR2: GEAIGNYY and EKD. The V and J ends lost 5 bases and 1 base, in that order; junction bases with no gene match: 13. The CDR3 region is CACATVGDIRSTDKLIF. The CDR3 DNA is TGTGCCTGTGCCACAGTGGGGGATATAAGGTCCACCGATAAACTCATCTTT.

Relative to its sample, this clone is medium-sized. The genes are TRDV2 and TRDJ1; possibly TRDD3 for D (5 bases). The CDR3 runs 17 residues. Trimming removed 1 base at V and 7 bases at J, with 24 bases between. Germline V CDR1 and CDR2: GEAIGNYY, EKD. The CDR3 DNA is TGTGCCTGTGACACAGTAGGATCGGGGGGCAAAGGTGGTAAACTCATCTTT. It encodes CACDTVGSGGKGGKLIF.

This clone has just a few counts. Given a far larger clone just one base away, this is likely a sequencing read error. This specimen includes other DNA sequences encoding the same CDR3. This chain joins TRDV2 and TRDJ1; tentative D call: TRDD3 (5 bases). Germline V gene sequence: CDR1 GEAIGNYY, CDR2 EKD. This CDR3 is 17 amino acids long. Trimming removed 0 bases at V and 0 bases at J, with 16 bases between. CDR3 protein: CACDTVGVGLYTDKLIF. For the CDR3, the DNA is TGTGCCTGTGACACCGTTGGGGTCGGACTATACACCGATAAACTCATCTTT.

As for this clone: A far larger clone is one base from this, pointing to a likely read error. Different DNA sequences within this sample yield the same CDR3. The chain couples TRDV2 to TRDJ1; 8 nucleotides line up with TRDD3. This CDR3 has 15 residues. Germline V gene lookup returns CDR1 GEAIGNYY and CDR2 EKD. The CDR3 nucleotides read TGTGCCTGCGACACTCTACTGGGGGACACCGATAAACTCATCTTT. Protein sequence: CACDTLLGDTDKLIF.

The sample holds a few counts of this clone. Translating this DNA gives a protein that differs at residue 2 from the TCRdb one, which belongs to a much larger clone; a read error is likely, and the protein shown is this translation. The chain recombines TRDV2 with TRDJ1, with 9 positions matching TRDD3. The CDR3 contains 16 residues. Germline values: CDR1 GEAIGNYY, CDR2 EKD. The CDR3 reads CSCDSAGGLRADKLIF. The CDR3 coding sequence is TGTTCCTGTGACTCGGCTGGGGGATTAAGGGCCGATAAACTCATCTTT.

This clone is medium-sized by share. This sample also contains other DNA sequences that code for the same CDR3. The V gene is TRDV2, the J gene TRDJ1; TRDD3 matches 12 bases. V shed 3 bases, J shed 0 bases, and the junction held 10 bases outside the gene matches. Germline-derived CDR1 and CDR2 are GEAIGNYY and EKD. This CDR3 region has 18 residues. The CDR3 reads CACDLLGDTRLDTDKLIF. In nucleotides, the CDR3 is TGTGCCTGTGACTTACTGGGGGATACCCGCTTGGACACCGATAAACTCATCTTT.

The chain combines TRDV2 with TRDJ1; TRDD3 matches 11 bases. The CDR3 has 17 amino acids. Germline V gene sequence: CDR1 GEAIGNYY, CDR2 EKD. J gave up 1 base and V 3 bases, and 9 bases lay outside the gene matches. Written as DNA, the CDR3 is TGTGCCTGTGACTCCGTACTGGGGGATAGCGGCACCGATAAACTCATCTTT. Translation gives CACDSVLGDSGTDKLIF.

Ten or more counts support this clone. A far larger clone is one nucleotide away, so this likely arose from a read error. Other DNA sequences from this sample encode an identical CDR3 as well. The CDR3 spells CACDTVGTYTDKLIF. The CDR3 coding sequence is TGTGCCTGTGACACAGTGGGGACGTACACCGACAAACTCATCTTT. The chain is built from TRDV2 and TRDJ1; weak D call: TRDD3 (5 bases). Germline assignment: CDR1 GEAIGNYY and CDR2 EKD. CDR3 length equals 15 residues.

This clone occurred a few times. The chain uses TRDV2 and TRDJ3; TRDD3 matches 13 bases. CDR1 GEAIGNYY and CDR2 EKD come from the germline V gene. The ends lost 3 bases at V and 6 bases at J; junction bases unmatched: 4. This CDR3 is 17 amino acids long. CDR3 in DNA: TGTGCCTGTGACCGACTGGGGGATACGGCGGACACCCGACAGATGTTTTTC. This translates into CACDRLGDTADTRQMFF.

A word on this clone: TCRdb shows a much larger clone's protein in place of this DNA's translation, and the two differ at residue 13, likely through a read error; the protein shown is translated from the DNA. This chain uses TRDV2 with TRDJ3, with 7 nucleotides matching TRDD3. Germline V gives CDR1 GEAIGNYY, CDR2 EKD. CDR3 length: 19 amino acids. In DNA form, the CDR3 reads TGTGCCTGTGACACCGCTGGGGGCCTAAGCTCCTGGGGCACCCGACAGATGTTTTTC. It translates to CACDTAGGLSSWGTRQMFF.

This clone showed up just a few times. TCRdb lists the protein of a much larger clone for this DNA, which differs at residue 5, so this is likely a read error; the protein given here is translated from the DNA itself. J is TRDJ1 and V is TRDV2, with D tentatively TRDD3 (5 bases). V dropped 3 bases and J dropped 0 bases, with 19 bases sitting between them. The CDR3 is 17 amino acids. Germline V gene data show CDR1 as GEAIGNYY and CDR2 as EKD. CDR3 nucleotides: TGTGCCTGTGACGCCGTTGGGGTCGGATTATACACCGATAAACTCATCTTT. Its translation: CACDAVGVGLYTDKLIF.

Judged by abundance, this clone is large. This chain links TRDV2 with TRDJ1, with TRDD3 identical over 7 bases. The CDR3 length is 18 residues. V gave up 0 bases and J gave up 1 base; unmatched junction bases: 13. Germline V gives CDR1 GEAIGNYY, CDR2 EKD. The chain's CDR3 is CACDTIDRWGTRTDKLIF. The DNA for the CDR3 is TGTGCCTGTGACACCATAGACCGTTGGGGGACCCGCACCGATAAACTCATCTTT.

There are many counts of this clone. A far larger clone is a single base away, which makes a read error likely. V usage is TRDV2 and J usage is TRDJ1; D is possibly TRDD2 (5 bases). The V gene's germline CDR1 is GEAIGNYY and CDR2 EKD. The length of the CDR3 is 15 residues. CDR3 region: CARDTIGLHTDKLIF. The CDR3 DNA reads TGTGCCCGTGACACCATTGGCCTTCACACCGATAAACTCATCTTT.

This clone was counted between two and nine times. A read error likely explains why the TCRdb protein, taken from a much larger clone, differs from this DNA's translation at residue 13; the protein shown is translated from the DNA. The chain couples TRDV2 to TRDJ3; 12 positions agree with TRDD3. This CDR3 is built from 20 residues. Germline CDR1 GEAIGNYY, CDR2 EKD. The CDR3 loop reads CACDSNWGILSSRDTRQMFF. CDR3 in DNA: TGTGCCTGTGACAGTAACTGGGGGATACTGAGCTCCCGGGACACCCGACAGATGTTTTTC.

By its share, this clone is medium-sized. In the same sample, other DNA sequences code for this CDR3. This sequence joins TRDV2 and TRDJ1; 7 positions match TRDD3. This CDR3 has 14 amino acids. Germline lookup yields CDR1 GEAIGNYY and CDR2 EKD. J lost 3 bases, V lost 1 base, and 4 bases had no gene match. CDR3 DNA sequence: TGTGCCTGTGACACGCTGGGGGGTCCCGATAAACTCATCTTT. Encoded protein: CACDTLGGPDKLIF.

A note on this clone: TCRdb lists the protein of a much larger clone for this DNA, which differs at residue 13, so this is likely a read error; the protein given here is translated from the DNA itself. The chain has TRDV2 and TRDJ1; 10 bases match TRDD3. V was pared by 2 bases and J by 3 bases, with 14 bases of the junction left unmatched. Germline values: CDR1 GEAIGNYY, CDR2 EKD. This CDR3 has 18 residues. The CDR3 DNA reads TGTGCCTGTGACAGGATTTCAACTGGGGGATTTCGCGCCGATAAACTCATCTTT. This codes for CACDRISTGGFRADKLIF.

This clone has only a few counts. The protein that TCRdb holds for this DNA derives from a much larger clone and differs from the translated DNA at residue 6, which likely indicates a read error; the protein shown here is translated from the DNA. The chain's CDR3 is CACDPPPPVLGDSGTDKLIF. The DNA of the CDR3 is TGTGCCTGTGACCCCCCGCCTCCCGTACTGGGGGATAGCGGCACCGATAAACTCATCTTT. The genes are TRDV2 and TRDJ1; 11 positions match TRDD3. Germline V gene lookup returns CDR1 GEAIGNYY and CDR2 EKD. J gave up 1 base and V 3 bases, and 18 bases lay outside the gene matches. The CDR3 totals 20 residues.

This clone qualifies as medium-sized. Within the sample, other DNA sequences also encode this same CDR3. This sequence joins TRDV1 and TRDJ1, with D possibly being TRDD3 (5 bases). The CDR3 contains 23 residues. CDR1 and CDR2 from the germline V gene are TSWWSYY and QGS. Trimming took off 2 bases at V and 0 bases at J, with 34 bases between the two ends. CDR3 bases: TGTGCTCTTGGGGAATTTCCGGGACACTACACGAAGGCTCACCGGGGGTACACCGATAAACTCATCTTT. Its translation is CALGEFPGHYTKAHRGYTDKLIF.

By share, this clone counts as hyperexpanded. In the same sample, other DNA sequences code for this CDR3. The rearrangement uses TRDV2 and TRDJ1; 11 bases line up with TRDD3. V gave up 6 bases and J gave up 4 bases; unmatched junction bases: 12. Per the germline V gene, CDR1 is GEAIGNYY and CDR2 is EKD. The CDR3 has 16 residues. CDR3 in amino acids: CACYSITGGYVDKLIF. The CDR3 DNA is TGTGCCTGTTATTCGATTACTGGGGGATATGTCGATAAACTCATCTTT.

Concerning this clone itself: This is likely an artifact of a read error, given a far larger clone one base away. Other DNA sequences of this sample code for an identical CDR3. The rearrangement joins TRDV2 to TRDJ3; 8 positions match TRDD3. V lost 3 bases to trimming and J lost 0 bases; unmatched junction nucleotides: 9. CDR1 is GEAIGNYY and CDR2 is EKD in the germline V gene. The CDR3 extends over 19 amino acids. CDR3: CACDAVGDTSSWDTRQMFF. CDR3 DNA: TGTGCCTGTGACGCCGTAGGGGATACCAGCTCCTGGGACACCCGACAGATGTTTTTC.

Of note for this clone: This sequence may be a read error, since a much larger clone differs from it by one base. Other nucleotide sequences from this sample produce the same CDR3. This rearrangement joins TRDV2 to TRDJ3, with D maybe TRDD3 (6 bases). Germline CDR1 and CDR2: GEAIGNYY and EKD. CDR3 length: 23 amino acids. CDR3 loop: CACDTVVGGPSEGDSWDTRQMFF. CDR3 DNA sequence: TGTGCTTGTGACACCGTCGTTGGGGGCCCTTCGGAAGGGGACTCCTGGGACACCCGACAGATGTTTTTC.